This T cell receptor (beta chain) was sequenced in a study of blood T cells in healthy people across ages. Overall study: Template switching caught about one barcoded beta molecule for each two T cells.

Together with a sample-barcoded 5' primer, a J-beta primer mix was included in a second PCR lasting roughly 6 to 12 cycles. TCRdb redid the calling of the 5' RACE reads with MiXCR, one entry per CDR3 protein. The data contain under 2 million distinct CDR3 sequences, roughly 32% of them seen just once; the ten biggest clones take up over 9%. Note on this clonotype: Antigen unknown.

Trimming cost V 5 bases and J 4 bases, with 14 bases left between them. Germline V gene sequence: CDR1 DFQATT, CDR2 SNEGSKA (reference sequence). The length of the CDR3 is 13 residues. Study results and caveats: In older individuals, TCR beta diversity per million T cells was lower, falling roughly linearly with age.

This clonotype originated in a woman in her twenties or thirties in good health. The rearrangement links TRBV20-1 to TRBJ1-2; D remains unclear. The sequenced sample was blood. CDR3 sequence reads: CSARNIESYGYTF. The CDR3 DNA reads TGCAGTGCTCGCAATATTGAGAGCTATGGCTACACCTTC.